This paragraph reports one T cell receptor (beta chain). Its antigen is unknown. The PCR used 60 Vbeta and 13 Jbeta primers. Method: immunoSEQ multiplex PCR; TCRdb's copy keeps in-frame clones and lacks some. In the table there are nearly 110,000 clones, more than 65% of which are singletons. The sample originates from a study of cytomegalovirus exposure and HLA in healthy donors. In the study overall: Some 200 million T cells yielded approximately 100 million unique TCR beta sequences, as an earlier analysis found.

The CDR3 length is 12 residues. Germline V gene lookup returns CDR1 MDHEN and CDR2 SYDVKM. Trimming pared 3 bases from V and 3 bases from J, leaving 6 bases between. Study-wide points: Follow-up analysis found HLA locus-dependent TCR association rates, highest for DRB1 and lowest for HLA-C. In an earlier analysis, most TCR beta V segments were productive about 90% or about 30% of the time. Cytomegalovirus association was listed for around 170 TCR beta chains.

This TCR was recovered from a male donor in good health and CMV-seronegative. V is TRBV28 and J is TRBJ2-7; D not resolved. Material: PBMCs. The DNA for the CDR3 is TGTGCCAGCAGTTTGTTAAACTACGAGCAGTACTTC. This codes for CASSLLNYEQYF.